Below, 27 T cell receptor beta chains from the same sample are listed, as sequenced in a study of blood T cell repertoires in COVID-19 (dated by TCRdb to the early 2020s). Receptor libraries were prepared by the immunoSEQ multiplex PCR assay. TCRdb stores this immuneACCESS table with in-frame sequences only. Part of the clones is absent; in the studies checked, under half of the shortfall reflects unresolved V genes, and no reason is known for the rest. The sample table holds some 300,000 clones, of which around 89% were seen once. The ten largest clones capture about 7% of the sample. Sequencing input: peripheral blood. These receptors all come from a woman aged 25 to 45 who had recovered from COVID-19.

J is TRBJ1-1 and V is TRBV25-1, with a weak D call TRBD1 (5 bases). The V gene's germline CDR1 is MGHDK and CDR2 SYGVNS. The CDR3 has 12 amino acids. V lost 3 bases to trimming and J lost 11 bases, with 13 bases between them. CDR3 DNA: TGTGCCAGCAGTGAGGGGCGGGGGAACGCTTTCTTT. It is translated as CASSEGRGNAFF.

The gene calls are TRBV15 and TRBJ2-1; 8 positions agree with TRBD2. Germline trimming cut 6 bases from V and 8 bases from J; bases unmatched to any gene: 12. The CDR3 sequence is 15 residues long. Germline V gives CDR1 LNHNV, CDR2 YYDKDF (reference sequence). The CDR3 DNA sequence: TGTGCCACCAGTCCGGCGGGGGGTACTTTCGATGAGCAGTTCTTC. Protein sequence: CATSPAGGTFDEQFF. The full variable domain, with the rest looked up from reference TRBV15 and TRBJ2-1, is DAMVIQNPRYQVTQFGKPVTLSCSQTLNHNVMYWYQQKSSQAPKLLFHYYDKDFNNEADTPDNFQSRRPNTSFCFLDIRSPGLGDTAMYLCATSPAGGTFDEQFFGPGTRLTVL.

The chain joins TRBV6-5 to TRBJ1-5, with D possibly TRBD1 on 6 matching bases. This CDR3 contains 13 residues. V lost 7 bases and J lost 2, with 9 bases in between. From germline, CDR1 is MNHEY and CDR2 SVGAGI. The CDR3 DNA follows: TGTGCCAGCAAGAGGACAGGCAATCAGCCCCAGCATTTT. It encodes CASKRTGNQPQHF.

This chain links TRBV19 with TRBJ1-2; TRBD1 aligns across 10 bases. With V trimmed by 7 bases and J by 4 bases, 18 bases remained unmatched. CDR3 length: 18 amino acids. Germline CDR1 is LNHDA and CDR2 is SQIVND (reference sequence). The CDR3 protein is CASTPLRDRGRSTYGYTF. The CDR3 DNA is TGTGCCAGTACCCCACTCCGGGACAGGGGACGTTCTACCTATGGCTACACCTTC.

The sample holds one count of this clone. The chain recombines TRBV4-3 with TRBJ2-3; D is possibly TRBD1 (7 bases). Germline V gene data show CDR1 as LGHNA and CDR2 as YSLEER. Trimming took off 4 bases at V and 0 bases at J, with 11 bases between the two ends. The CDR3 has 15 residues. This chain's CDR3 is CASSLQGTSTDTQYF. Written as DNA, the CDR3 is TGCGCCAGCAGCCTACAGGGGACTAGCACAGATACGCAGTATTTT.

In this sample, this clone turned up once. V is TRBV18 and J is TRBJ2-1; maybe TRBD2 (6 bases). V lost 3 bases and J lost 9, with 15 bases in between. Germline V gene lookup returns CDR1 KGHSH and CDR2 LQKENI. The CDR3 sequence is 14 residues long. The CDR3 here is CASSPRQDGSEQFF. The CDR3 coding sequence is TGTGCCAGCTCACCTAGGCAGGACGGGAGTGAGCAGTTCTTC.

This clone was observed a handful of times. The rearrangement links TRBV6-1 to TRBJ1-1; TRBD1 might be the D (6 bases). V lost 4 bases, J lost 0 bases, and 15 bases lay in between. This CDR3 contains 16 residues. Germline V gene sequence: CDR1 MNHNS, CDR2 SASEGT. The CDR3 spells CASSGGLQGLNTEAFF. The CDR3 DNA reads TGTGCCAGCAGTGGAGGTTTACAGGGACTGAACACTGAAGCTTTCTTT.

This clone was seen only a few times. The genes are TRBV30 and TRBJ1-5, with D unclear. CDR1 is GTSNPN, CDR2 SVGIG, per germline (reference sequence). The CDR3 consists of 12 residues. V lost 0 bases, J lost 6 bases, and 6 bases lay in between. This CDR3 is CAWSVLGQPQHF. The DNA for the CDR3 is TGTGCCTGGAGTGTACTAGGTCAGCCCCAGCATTTT.

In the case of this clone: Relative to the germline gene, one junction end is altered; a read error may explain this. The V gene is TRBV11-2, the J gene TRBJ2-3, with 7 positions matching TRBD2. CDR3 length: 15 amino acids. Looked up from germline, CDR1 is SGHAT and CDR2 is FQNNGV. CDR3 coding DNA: TGTGCCAGCAGCTCCGGGCCGACTAGCACAGATAGCTGGGATTTT. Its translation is CASSSGPTSTDSWDF.

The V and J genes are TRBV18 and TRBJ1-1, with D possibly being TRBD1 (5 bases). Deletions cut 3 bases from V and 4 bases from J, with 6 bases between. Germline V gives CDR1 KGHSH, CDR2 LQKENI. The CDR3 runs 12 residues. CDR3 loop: CASSPTGTEAFF. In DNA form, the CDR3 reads TGTGCCAGCTCACCTACAGGCACTGAAGCTTTCTTT. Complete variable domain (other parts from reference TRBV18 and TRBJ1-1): NAGVMQNPRHLVRRRGQEARLRCSPMKGHSHVYWYRQLPEEGLKFMVYLQKENIIDESGMPKERFSAEFPKEGPSILRIQQVVRGDSAAYFCASSPTGTEAFFGQGTRLTVV.

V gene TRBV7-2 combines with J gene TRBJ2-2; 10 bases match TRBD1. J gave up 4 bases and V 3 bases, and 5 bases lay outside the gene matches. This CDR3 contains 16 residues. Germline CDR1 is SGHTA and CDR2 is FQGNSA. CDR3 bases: TGTGCCAGCAGCTTTAGACAGGGGGCTGGCACCGGGGAGCTGTTTTTT. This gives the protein CASSFRQGAGTGELFF.

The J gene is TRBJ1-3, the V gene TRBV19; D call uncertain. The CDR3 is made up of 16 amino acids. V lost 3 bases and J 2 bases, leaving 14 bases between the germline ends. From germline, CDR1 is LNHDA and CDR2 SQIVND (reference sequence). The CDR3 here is CASSMIGESAGNTIYF. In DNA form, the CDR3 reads TGTGCCAGTAGTATGATTGGAGAGTCGGCTGGAAACACCATATATTTT.

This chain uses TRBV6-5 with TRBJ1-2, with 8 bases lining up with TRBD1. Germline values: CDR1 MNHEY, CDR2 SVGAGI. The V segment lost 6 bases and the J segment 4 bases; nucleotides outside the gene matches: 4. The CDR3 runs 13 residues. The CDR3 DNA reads TGTGCCAGCAGATCAGGGGGCGGCTATGGCTACACCTTC. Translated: CASRSGGGYGYTF.

CDR3 sequence reads: CASSLDGAGNTIYF. The CDR3 DNA reads as TGTGCCAGCAGCTTGGACGGAGCTGGAAACACCATATATTTT. The chain couples TRBV5-6 to TRBJ1-3; D is ambiguous. Trimming removed 0 bases from V and 2 bases from J, with 6 bases in between. There are 14 residues in the CDR3. The germline gives CDR1 SGHDT, CDR2 YYEEEE.

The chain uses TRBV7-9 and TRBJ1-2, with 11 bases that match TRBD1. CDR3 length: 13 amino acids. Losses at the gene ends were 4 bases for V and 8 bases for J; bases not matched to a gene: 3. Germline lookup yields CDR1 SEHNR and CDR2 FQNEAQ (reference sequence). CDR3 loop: CASSSGQGAGYTF. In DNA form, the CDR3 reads TGTGCCAGCAGCTCCGGACAGGGGGCAGGCTACACCTTC.

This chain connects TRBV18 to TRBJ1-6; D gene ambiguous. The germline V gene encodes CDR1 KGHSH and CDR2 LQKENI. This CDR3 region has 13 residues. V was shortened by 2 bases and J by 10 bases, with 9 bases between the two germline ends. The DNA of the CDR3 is TGTGCCAGCTCACCAGGGGAGGGCTCACCCCTCCACTTT. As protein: CASSPGEGSPLHF.

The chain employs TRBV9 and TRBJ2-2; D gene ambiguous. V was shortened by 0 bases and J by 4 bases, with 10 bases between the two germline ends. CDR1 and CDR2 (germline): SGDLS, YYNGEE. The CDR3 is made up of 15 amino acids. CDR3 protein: CASSVVGSFTGELFF. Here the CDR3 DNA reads TGTGCCAGCAGCGTAGTAGGTAGCTTCACCGGGGAGCTGTTTTTT.

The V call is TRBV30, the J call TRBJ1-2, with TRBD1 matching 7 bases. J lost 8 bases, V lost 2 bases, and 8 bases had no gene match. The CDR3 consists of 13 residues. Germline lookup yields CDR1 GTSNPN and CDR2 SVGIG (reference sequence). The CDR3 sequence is CAWSTHRQGGYTF. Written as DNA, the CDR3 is TGTGCCTGGAGTACCCATCGACAGGGCGGCTACACCTTC.

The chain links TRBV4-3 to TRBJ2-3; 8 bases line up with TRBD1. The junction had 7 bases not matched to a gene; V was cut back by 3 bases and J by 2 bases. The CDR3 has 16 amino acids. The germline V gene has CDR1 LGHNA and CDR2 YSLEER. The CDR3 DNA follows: TGCGCCAGCAGCCAGTCGACAGGGGCGCTCACAGATACGCAGTATTTT. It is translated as CASSQSTGALTDTQYF.

CDR3 nucleotides: TGTGCCAGCAGCTTACTACAGATCCAAGAGACCCAGTACTTC. As protein: CASSLLQIQETQYF. The chain carries TRBV11-2 and TRBJ2-5; D is undetermined. Germline lookup yields CDR1 SGHAT and CDR2 FQNNGV. The CDR3 runs to 14 residues. V gave up 2 bases and J gave up 1 base, with 8 bases separating them.

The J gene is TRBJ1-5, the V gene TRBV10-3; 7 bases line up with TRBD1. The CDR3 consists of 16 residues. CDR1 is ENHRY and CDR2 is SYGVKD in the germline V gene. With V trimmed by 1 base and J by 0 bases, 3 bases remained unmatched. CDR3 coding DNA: TGTGCCATCAGTGAGTGGGGACAGAATAGCAATCAGCCCCAGCATTTT. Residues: CAISEWGQNSNQPQHF.

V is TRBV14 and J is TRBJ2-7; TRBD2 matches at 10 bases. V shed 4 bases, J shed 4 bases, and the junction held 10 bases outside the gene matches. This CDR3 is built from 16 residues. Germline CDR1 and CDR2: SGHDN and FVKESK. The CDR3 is CASSLGLAAVGYEQYF. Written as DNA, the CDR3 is TGTGCCAGCAGCCTAGGACTAGCGGCCGTGGGGTACGAGCAGTACTTC.

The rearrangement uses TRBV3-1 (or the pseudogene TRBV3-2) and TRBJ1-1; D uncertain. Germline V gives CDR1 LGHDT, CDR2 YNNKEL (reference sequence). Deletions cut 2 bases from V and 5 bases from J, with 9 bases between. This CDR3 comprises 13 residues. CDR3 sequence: CASSQRAGTEAFF. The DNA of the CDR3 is TGTGCCAGCAGCCAAAGGGCGGGGACTGAAGCTTTCTTT.

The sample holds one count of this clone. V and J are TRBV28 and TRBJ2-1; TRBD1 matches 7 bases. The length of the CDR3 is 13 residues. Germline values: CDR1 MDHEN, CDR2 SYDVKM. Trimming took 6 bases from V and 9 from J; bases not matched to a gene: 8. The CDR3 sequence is CASSRQGNGEQFF. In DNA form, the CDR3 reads TGTGCCAGCAGCCGACAGGGTAACGGTGAGCAGTTCTTC.

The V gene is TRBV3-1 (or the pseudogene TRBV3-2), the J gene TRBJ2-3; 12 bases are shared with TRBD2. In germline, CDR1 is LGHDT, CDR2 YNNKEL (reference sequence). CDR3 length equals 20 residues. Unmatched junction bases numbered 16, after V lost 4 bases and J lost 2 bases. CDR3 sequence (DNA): TGTGCCAGCAGCCTAGCACTAGCGGGGGGAGTCGGTGTGCCCACAGATACGCAGTATTTT. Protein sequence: CASSLALAGGVGVPTDTQYF.

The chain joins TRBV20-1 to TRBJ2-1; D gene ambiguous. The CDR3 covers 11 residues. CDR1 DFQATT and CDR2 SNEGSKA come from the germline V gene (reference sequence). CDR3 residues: CRPERNNEQFF. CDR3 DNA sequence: TGCAGGCCAGAGAGGAACAATGAGCAGTTCTTC.

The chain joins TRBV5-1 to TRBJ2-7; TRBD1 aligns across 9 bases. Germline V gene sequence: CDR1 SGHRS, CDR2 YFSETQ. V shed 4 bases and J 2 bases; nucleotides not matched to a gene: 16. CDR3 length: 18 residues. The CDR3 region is CASSHATGGSKNPYEQYF. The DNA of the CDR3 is TGCGCCAGCAGCCACGCAACAGGGGGCTCGAAAAATCCCTACGAGCAGTACTTC.